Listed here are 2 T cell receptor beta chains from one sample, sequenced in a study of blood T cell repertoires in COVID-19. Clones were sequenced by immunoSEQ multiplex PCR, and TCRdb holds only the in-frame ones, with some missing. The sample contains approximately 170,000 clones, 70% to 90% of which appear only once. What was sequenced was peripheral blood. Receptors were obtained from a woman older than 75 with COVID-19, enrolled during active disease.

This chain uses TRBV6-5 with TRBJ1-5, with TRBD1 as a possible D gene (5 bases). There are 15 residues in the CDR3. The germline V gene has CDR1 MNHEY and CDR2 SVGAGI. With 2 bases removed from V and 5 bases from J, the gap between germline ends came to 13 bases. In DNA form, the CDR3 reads TGTGCCAGCAGTTACGGGGAGGGGAGAGATCAGCCCCAGCATTTT. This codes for CASSYGEGRDQPQHF.

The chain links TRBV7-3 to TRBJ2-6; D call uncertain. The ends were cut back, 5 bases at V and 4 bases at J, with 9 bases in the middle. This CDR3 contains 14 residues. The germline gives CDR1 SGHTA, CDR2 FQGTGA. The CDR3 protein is CASSPHTGANVLTF. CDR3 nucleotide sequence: TGTGCCAGCAGCCCACATACGGGGGCCAACGTCCTGACTTTC.